These 28 T cell receptor beta chains were sequenced from one sample in a study of blood T cell repertoires in COVID-19. The repertoire was sequenced with immunoSEQ multiplex PCR; TCRdb's copy has only in-frame clones and lacks some. The sample contains over 350,000 clones, about nine tenths of which appear only once. The sequenced material came from peripheral blood. These receptors all stem from a woman aged 30 to 39 with active or convalescent COVID-19.

Concerning this clone: A junction boundary mismatches the germline segment, possibly from a read error. V usage is TRBV5-1 and J usage is TRBJ1-1, with 7 positions matching TRBD1. Germline V gene data show CDR1 as SGHRS and CDR2 as YFSETQ. This CDR3 region has 16 residues. CDR3 nucleotide sequence: TGCGCCAGCAGCTTGGGGTATCAGGGGGTGAATACTGAAGCTTTCTTT. Translated, it gives CASSLGYQGVNTEAFF.

The DNA for the CDR3 is TGCGCCAGCAGCCAAGATGCCCAGGTCCCAGCTTTCTTT. The encoded protein is CASSQDAQVPAFF. The chain joins TRBV4-1 to TRBJ1-1; D is unclear. Trimming took 0 bases from V and 10 from J, leaving 12 bases between them. In germline, CDR1 is MGHRA, CDR2 YSYEKL. The CDR3 has 13 residues.

This clone was counted once. The gene calls are TRBV19 and TRBJ1-3; 7 bases are a match to TRBD1. The CDR3 is 15 residues long. CDR1 is LNHDA and CDR2 is SQIVND in the germline V gene (reference sequence). V gave up 5 bases and J gave up 0 bases; unmatched junction bases: 4. The CDR3 nucleotides read TGTGCCAGTAGTGGGACAGTCTACTCTGGAAACACCATATATTTT. It encodes CASSGTVYSGNTIYF.

The CDR3 DNA follows: TGTGCCAGCAGCCAAGGGGCAAGTTCGTGGGAGCAGTACTTC. It yields the protein CASSQGASSWEQYF. The chain uses TRBV3-1 (or the pseudogene TRBV3-2) and TRBJ2-7; D is ambiguous. Germline V gene data show CDR1 as LGHDT and CDR2 as YNNKEL (reference sequence). The CDR3 has 14 amino acids. V was trimmed by 1 base and J by 7 bases, leaving 14 bases between them.

V gene TRBV19 combines with J gene TRBJ1-1; D unclear. Per germline, CDR1 LNHDA and CDR2 SQIVND (reference sequence). V was pared by 6 bases and J by 4 bases, with 18 bases between. The CDR3 is 15 amino acids. The CDR3 loop is CASRKGEVMGTEAFF. CDR3 nucleotide sequence: TGTGCCAGTAGAAAAGGAGAGGTTATGGGCACTGAAGCTTTCTTT.

This sequence joins TRBV19 and TRBJ2-1; TRBD1 is a possible D gene (6 bases). Germline V CDR1 and CDR2: LNHDA, SQIVND (reference sequence). Trimming stripped 6 bases from V and 0 bases from J, with 15 bases between. This CDR3 is built from 16 residues. CDR3 DNA sequence: TGTGCCAGTAGAGGCCCCGGGACAAGCTCCTACAATGAGCAGTTCTTC. Its translation is CASRGPGTSSYNEQFF.

The genes are TRBV18 and TRBJ2-7; 10 nucleotides agree with TRBD2. This CDR3 has 15 amino acids. Germline V gene sequence: CDR1 KGHSH, CDR2 LQKENI. After removal of 3 bases from V and 3 bases from J, the junction contained 5 bases not matched to a gene. CDR3 sequence: CASSPGTSANYEQYF. For the CDR3, the DNA is TGTGCCAGCTCACCCGGGACTAGCGCAAACTACGAGCAGTACTTC.

V gene TRBV6-6 combines with J gene TRBJ2-7; 7 bases map to TRBD2. CDR3 length: 12 amino acids. V lost 7 bases, J lost 4 bases, and 4 bases stayed unmatched. Germline assignment: CDR1 MNHNY and CDR2 SVGAGI (reference sequence). The CDR3, as DNA: TGTGCCAGCAAGGCTAGCGGATACGAGCAGTACTTC. Translated: CASKASGYEQYF.

This chain joins TRBV28 and TRBJ1-4; TRBD1 aligns across 11 bases. The germline CDR1 and CDR2 sequences are MDHEN and SYDVKM. CDR3 length equals 15 residues. After removal of 6 bases from V and 8 bases from J, the junction contained 8 bases not matched to a gene. Here the CDR3 reads CASRATGQGDEKLFF. The CDR3 DNA reads TGTGCCAGCAGAGCTACGGGACAGGGGGACGAAAAACTGTTTTTT.

V usage is TRBV19 and J usage is TRBJ2-2, with a weak D call TRBD1 (6 bases). Trimming took off 5 bases at V and 5 bases at J, with 18 bases between the two ends. CDR3 length: 16 amino acids. Looked up from germline, CDR1 is LNHDA and CDR2 is SQIVND (reference sequence). The CDR3 region is CASSWGSGDWTGELFF. Written as DNA, the CDR3 is TGTGCCAGTAGTTGGGGATCAGGGGATTGGACCGGGGAGCTGTTTTTT.

The chain carries TRBV11-2 and TRBJ2-7; a possible D gene is TRBD1 (5 bases). V was shortened by 1 base and J by 0 bases, with 10 bases between the two germline ends. The germline CDR1 and CDR2 sequences are SGHAT and FQNNGV. This CDR3 has 15 residues. In DNA, the CDR3 is TGTGCCAGCAGCTTAGGGCATGGGGCCTCCTACGAGCAGTACTTC. This sequence encodes CASSLGHGASYEQYF. Full variable domain (missing parts from reference TRBV11-2 and TRBJ2-7): EAGVAQSPRYKIIEKRQSVAFWCNPISGHATLYWYQQILGQGPKLLIQFQNNGVVDDSQLPKDRFSAERLKGVDSTLKIQPAKLEDSAVYLCASSLGHGASYEQYFGPGTRLTVT.

In its sample, this clone was seen a few times. This chain links TRBV14 with TRBJ1-1, with TRBD1 identical over 7 bases. Germline values: CDR1 SGHDN, CDR2 FVKESK. V lost 2 bases, J lost 7 bases, and 4 bases stayed unmatched. The CDR3 length is 13 residues. The CDR3: CASSQWAGGEAFF. CDR3 in DNA: TGTGCCAGCAGCCAATGGGCAGGGGGTGAAGCTTTCTTT.

This clone has a single count. V and J are TRBV5-4 and TRBJ1-2, with 9 bases that match TRBD1. The J segment lost 4 bases and the V segment lost 0 bases, leaving 1 base of the junction unmatched. This CDR3 has 14 amino acids. The germline CDR1 and CDR2 sequences are SGHNT and YYREEE (reference sequence). CDR3 amino acids: CASSLEGQGYGYTF. The CDR3 bases are TGTGCCAGCAGCTTGGAGGGACAGGGCTATGGCTACACCTTC. The full variable domain, its missing parts supplied by reference TRBV5-4 and TRBJ1-2, is ETGVTQSPTHLIKTRGQQVTLRCSSQSGHNTVSWYQQALGQGPQFIFQYYREEENGRGNFPPRFSGLQFPNYSSELNVNALELDDSALYLCASSLEGQGYGYTFGSGTRLTVV.

The table lists this clone with a count of one. The V call is TRBV30, the J call TRBJ1-2; 10 bases line up with TRBD1. Germline trimming cut 5 bases from V and 8 bases from J; bases unmatched to any gene: 8. Germline CDR1 and CDR2: GTSNPN and SVGIG (reference sequence). The CDR3 runs 13 residues. The CDR3 is CAWSPGTGAGYTF. The CDR3 nucleotides read TGTGCCTGGTCACCTGGGACAGGGGCGGGCTACACCTTC.

The chain combines TRBV5-1 with TRBJ2-7; D perhaps matches TRBD2 (5 bases). The CDR3 is made up of 15 amino acids. The ends were cut back, 3 bases at V and 3 bases at J, with 16 bases in the middle. Germline V gene data show CDR1 as SGHRS and CDR2 as YFSETQ. The CDR3 nucleotides are TGCGCCAGCAGCTCCACACTAGACGTTAGCTACGAGCAGTACTTC. Translated, it gives CASSSTLDVSYEQYF.

The chain combines TRBV28 with TRBJ2-7; maybe TRBD1 (6 bases). The germline V and J ends were trimmed by 6 bases and 2 bases, with 14 bases remaining between them. Germline assignment: CDR1 MDHEN and CDR2 SYDVKM. The CDR3 has 14 residues. CDR3 nucleotide sequence: TGTGCCAGCAGCCACGGGACAACTCCCTACGAGCAGTACTTC. This translates into CASSHGTTPYEQYF.

V and J are TRBV30 and TRBJ1-1; 8 nucleotides align to TRBD1. With 3 bases clipped from V and 0 bases from J, the junction kept 12 bases outside the gene matches. The CDR3 spans 17 residues. From germline, CDR1 is GTSNPN and CDR2 SVGIG (reference sequence). The CDR3 bases are TGTGCCTGGAGGGACCGAGGACAGGGCGGTTTGAACACTGAAGCTTTCTTT. Translating it yields CAWRDRGQGGLNTEAFF.

In its sample, this clone was seen once. This chain uses TRBV12-5 with TRBJ2-5, with TRBD2 identical over 13 bases. J gave up 5 bases and V 3 bases, and 9 bases lay outside the gene matches. The germline V gene has CDR1 LGHNT and CDR2 FRNRAP. The CDR3 covers 17 residues. CDR3 loop: CASGFTGTSGIKETQYF. CDR3 coding DNA: TGTGCTAGTGGTTTCACCGGGACTAGCGGGATAAAGGAGACCCAGTACTTC.

The V gene is TRBV6-4, the J gene TRBJ1-2, with D tentatively TRBD1 (6 bases). V lost 4 bases, J lost 5 bases, and 14 bases lay in between. The CDR3 spans 14 residues. Germline assignment: CDR1 MRHNA and CDR2 SNTAGT. The CDR3 spells CASSAHTGIYGYTF. In DNA, the CDR3 is TGTGCCAGCAGTGCACATACAGGGATATATGGCTACACCTTC.

The chain recombines TRBV7-8 with TRBJ1-4, with 9 bases fitting TRBD1. CDR3 length: 18 amino acids. The germline V gene has CDR1 SGHVS and CDR2 FQNEAQ. V lost 0 bases and J lost 0; bases outside the gene matches: 5. In DNA form, the CDR3 reads TGTGCCAGCAGCTTAGCGCGAAGACAGGGGGCAACTAATGAAAAACTGTTTTTT. Protein sequence: CASSLARRQGATNEKLFF.

This clone was seen once. V and J are TRBV20-1 and TRBJ2-3; 7 bases fit TRBD2. Germline loops: CDR1 DFQATT, CDR2 SNEGSKA (reference sequence). This CDR3 contains 12 residues. Unmatched junction bases numbered 4, after V lost 3 bases and J lost 7 bases. DNA of the CDR3: TGCAGTGCTAGTGCGGGACTAAATACGCAGTATTTT. This translates into CSASAGLNTQYF.

This chain links TRBV5-4 with TRBJ1-4, with D uncertain. The CDR3 sequence is 14 residues long. V was cut by 4 bases and J by 12 bases, with 19 bases left in between. CDR1 SGHNT and CDR2 YYREEE come from the germline V gene (reference sequence). The CDR3 DNA sequence: TGTGCCAGCAGCCCTGGCAGTAACACCCAAGAACTGTTTTTT. This sequence encodes CASSPGSNTQELFF.

The chain carries TRBV7-9 and TRBJ2-1; the D gene is possibly TRBD2 (6 bases). The germline CDR1 and CDR2 sequences are SEHNR and FQNEAQ (reference sequence). The CDR3 is 13 residues long. The ends were cut back, 0 bases at V and 7 bases at J, with 7 bases in the middle. CDR3 in amino acids: CASSLAAGNEQFF. CDR3 DNA sequence: TGTGCCAGCAGCTTAGCGGCGGGGAATGAGCAGTTCTTC.

V and J are TRBV27 and TRBJ1-1, with a possible D match to TRBD1 (6 bases). The V end was cut by 1 base, the J end by 6 bases, with 9 bases between. This CDR3 contains 13 residues. Per the germline V gene, CDR1 is MNHEY and CDR2 is SMNVEV (reference sequence). DNA for the CDR3: TGTGCCAGCAGTTTATTACAGGGCCCTGAAGCTTTCTTT. Residues: CASSLLQGPEAFF.

This clone was observed once. Additional DNA sequences in this sample encode the identical CDR3. V and J are TRBV5-1 and TRBJ2-1; 8 bases line up with TRBD2. The CDR3 is 15 amino acids. Germline CDR1 is SGHRS and CDR2 is YFSETQ. Unmatched junction bases numbered 5, after V lost 0 bases and J lost 6 bases. The CDR3 nucleotides read TGCGCCAGCAGCTTGGTGGCGGGAGGCCCCAATGAGCAGTTCTTC. Amino acids: CASSLVAGGPNEQFF.

The chain links TRBV6-1 to TRBJ2-2; 12 positions match TRBD2. The germline V gene encodes CDR1 MNHNS and CDR2 SASEGT. V lost 3 bases and J lost 6; bases outside the gene matches: 8. The CDR3 consists of 17 residues. The CDR3 nucleotides read TGTGCCAGCAGTGACATACTAGCGGGGGGTATCGCCGGGGAGCTGTTTTTT. Translating it yields CASSDILAGGIAGELFF.

This sequence joins TRBV10-1 and TRBJ2-7; D is unresolved. Trimming left V 4 bases short and J 0 bases short, with 7 bases between. Germline V gives CDR1 WNHNN, CDR2 SYGVQD (reference sequence). The CDR3 spans 13 residues. This chain's CDR3 is CASSAGTSYEQYF. The CDR3 coding sequence is TGCGCCAGCAGTGCTGGCACCTCCTACGAGCAGTACTTC.

This clone was found once. The gene calls are TRBV19 and TRBJ2-7; 9 bases match TRBD1. Germline V lookup: CDR1 LNHDA, CDR2 SQIVND (reference sequence). V shed 5 bases, J shed 6 bases, and the junction held 11 bases outside the gene matches. The length of the CDR3 is 15 residues. The CDR3 loop is CASSGTGRSAPEQYF. The CDR3 DNA reads as TGTGCCAGTAGTGGGACAGGGCGTTCTGCTCCCGAGCAGTACTTC.